The source of this T cell receptor beta chain is a study of CXCR3-negative and CXCR3-positive naive CD8 T cells. Study results and limitations: TRB CDR3 hydrophobicity was greater in CXCR3-positive naive cells than in CXCR3-negative naive cells. Cryopreservation partially decreased CXCR3 expression, and most assays used fresh PBMCs.

The TRB cDNA libraries were prepared by 5' RACE with UMI labels. TCRdb re-called the 5' RACE reads, yielding one record per CDR3 amino acid sequence without DNA. The sample is made up of 100,000 to 150,000 distinct CDR3 sequences, and the top ten hold about 0.54% of it. A word on this clonotype: Its antigen is as yet unknown.

Germline V gives CDR1 SQVTM, CDR2 ANQGSEA. This CDR3 has 13 residues. The sequence derives from a human donor in good health. Some clones in this sample may be carry-over from other donors' samples. J is TRBJ2-7 and V is TRBV29-1; the TCRdb call, TRBD1, lacks DNA for checking. The specimen sequenced was naive CXCR3+ CD8+ T cells from blood. The subset here: CD45RO-CCR7+CD27+CD95- naive CD8+ T cells expressing CXCR3 (TNR3+). The CDR3: CSVERTGMGEQYF.